The entry below gives a single TCR beta chain sequence along with its context. The sample belongs to a study of cytomegalovirus exposure and HLA in healthy donors. Sequencing used immunoSEQ multiplex PCR; TCRdb keeps in-frame clones, though not all of them. This table has more than 250,000 clones, just over 85% appearing once. The sequenced sample was PBMCs. The receptor was derived from a woman in her late teens or twenties in good health and CMV-seronegative.

CDR3 in amino acids: CASSSGGRDYTF. The CDR3 DNA is TGTGCCAGCAGTTCCGGGGGACGGGACTACACCTTC. J is TRBJ1-2 and V is TRBV28, with D perhaps matching TRBD1 (5 bases). Between the trimmed V and J ends, which lost 4 bases and 10 bases, there was a span of 13 bases. Germline loops: CDR1 MDHEN, CDR2 SYDVKM. The CDR3 is 12 amino acids.